The 2 T cell receptor beta chains below were found in one sample sequenced in a study of beta chain features in type 1 diabetes. Whole-study results and caveats: For Type 1 diabetes patients, all four CD4+ subsets carried TCRB CDR3s that were moderately but significantly shorter.

Expressed TCRB transcripts were sequenced, since all the RNA that had been isolated was reverse transcribed. The protocol was immunoSEQ multiplex PCR, while the TCRdb copy is restricted to in-frame clones and leaves out a portion. The table has a few hundred thousand clones, 14% seen once. Their cognate antigens are unknown. Sequencing input: naive CD4+ T cells from blood. Receptors originate from a man aged 30 to 45 with type 1 diabetes.

The gene calls are TRBV6-1 and TRBJ2-7; D unclear. The germline V gene encodes CDR1 MNHNS and CDR2 SASEGT. The CDR3 is 13 amino acids. V lost 1 base to trimming and J lost 2 bases, with 6 bases between them. This chain's CDR3 is CASSEDRAYEQYF. The CDR3 nucleotides are TGTGCCAGCAGTGAAGACCGAGCCTACGAGCAGTACTTC.

The chain is built from TRBV6-5 and TRBJ1-2; weak D call: TRBD1 (5 bases). Germline V gives CDR1 MNHEY, CDR2 SVGAGI. Trimming cost V 6 bases and J 5 bases, with 7 bases left between them. The CDR3 covers 11 residues. This CDR3 is CASSTGYGYTF. The CDR3 DNA follows: TGTGCCAGCAGCACAGGTTATGGCTACACCTTC.